This T cell receptor (beta chain) appears in the sequencing data of a study of blood T cell repertoires in COVID-19. Study context: From the United States, Italy and Spain came samples of acute and convalescent COVID-19. Sample material is recorded as cDNA or gDNA derived from T cells, B-cell-depleted T cells, or PBMCs.

In the original processing: Nucleated cell counts were estimated from reference gene primer amplification. The data were produced by immunoSEQ multiplex PCR, yet TCRdb's version contains in-frame clones alone and is incomplete. Clone size and the V and J calls come from that table; the DNA yielded D and trimming. The repertoire holds about 76,000 clones, with about 87% as singletons. V was trimmed by 4 bases and J by 0 bases, leaving 7 bases between them. CDR3 length: 15 amino acids. CDR1 and CDR2 (germline): KGHSH, LQKENI. Sequenced sample: peripheral blood. This TCR derives from a man aged 50-59 years with active COVID-19. The J gene is TRBJ2-6, the V gene TRBV18; the D is unclear. The CDR3 loop reads CASSQTTSGANVLTF. CDR3 DNA sequence: TGTGCCAGCTCACAGACAACCTCTGGGGCCAACGTCCTGACTTTC.